Listed below are T cell receptor beta chains from one sample, sequenced in a study of ipilimumab plus nivolumab after autologous stem cell transplantation. Libraries were prepared by immunoSEQ multiplex PCR; TCRdb keeps only in-frame clonotypes and omits some of them. The sample lists some 87,000 clones, more than 80% occurring once. Here the sequenced sample was PBMCs, taken in a trial of ipilimumab plus nivolumab as post-transplant consolidation. These receptors were obtained from a male donor with diffuse large B-cell lymphoma. Each CDR3 is given without its conserved first and last residue. Fields, in order: clone size, D gene, V gene, J gene, CDR3 protein. A D gene is named only where the DNA matches it firmly. The size field is filled for only some rows; it gives once, few, many or a size class.

NA	NA	TRBV6-5	TRBJ1-2	ASSYDGGARYDGYT
NA	TRBD2	TRBV5-1	TRBJ2-3	ASSMGGTALGTQY
NA	NA	TRBV30	TRBJ2-7	AWSVLLRGYEQY
NA	NA	TRBV4-1	TRBJ2-3	ASSQDGGADTQY
NA	NA	TRBV4-3	TRBJ2-5	ASSQDSPSLGRETQY
once	NA	TRBV29-1	TRBJ2-3	SGRLGPLTDTQY
NA	TRBD2	TRBV9	TRBJ2-7	ASSVEAGAGEQY
once	NA	TRBV6-1	TRBJ2-7	ASSEWETGGL
once	TRBD2	TRBV19	TRBJ2-1	ATRGAGNEQF
few	TRBD1	TRBV2	TRBJ1-5	ASSRDRAQPQH
NA	TRBD2	TRBV5-4	TRBJ2-5	ASSSSSGGRYQETQY
NA	TRBD1	TRBV10-3	TRBJ1-1	AISENRGDTEAF
NA	NA	TRBV28	TRBJ2-1	ASNPGQVRSNEQF
many	NA	TRBV5-1	TRBJ2-2	ASSPRGLNTGELF
few	TRBD2	TRBV7-2	TRBJ2-2	ASSLGAGGELF
NA	NA	TRBV18	TRBJ2-1	ASSPPSNEQF
NA	TRBD2	TRBV2	TRBJ2-1	ASMSGGRSYNEQF
NA	TRBD2	TRBV7-2	TRBJ2-3	ASSTSGSTDTQY
NA	NA	TRBV4-2	TRBJ2-7	ASRDWVSYEQY
NA	NA	TRBV6-1	TRBJ1-2	ASSEEGGRQYGYT
NA	NA	TRBV5-4	TRBJ2-5	ASSLGPSKETQY
once	NA	TRBV7-2	TRBJ2-7	ASSLVRVRGEQY
once	NA	TRBV6-1	TRBJ1-5	ASSFTGLNQPQH
NA	NA	TRBV9	TRBJ1-2	ASSVEGHANYGYT
NA	TRBD1	TRBV6-5	TRBJ2-7	ASSSGGGFASYEQY
NA	NA	TRBV6-1	TRBJ2-5	ASSATDQETQY
NA	NA	TRBV19	TRBJ1-2	ASSMPGYGYT
few	NA	TRBV10-1	TRBJ1-1	ASSGDNTEAF
NA	NA	TRBV9	TRBJ1-1	ASSDPPGRQGGEAF
NA	NA	TRBV12-5	TRBJ2-2	ASGGTYTGELF
NA	TRBD2	TRBV19	TRBJ2-3	ASSTGLAGLGDTQY
few	TRBD2	TRBV5-1	TRBJ2-3	ASSSATSGGADTQY
NA	NA	TRBV12-5	TRBJ1-5	ASRPSGGSNQPQH
NA	NA	TRBV7-8	TRBJ2-1	ASSLTGNNEQF
NA	TRBD2	TRBV11-3	TRBJ2-2	ASSPRTSGGAGELF
NA	TRBD2	TRBV11-1	TRBJ2-5	ASSLVGLAGGQETQY
few	NA	TRBV19	TRBJ2-1	ASSILGAGNHNEQF
once	NA	TRBV18	TRBJ2-5	ASSPRRQGQETQY
NA	TRBD1	TRBV2	TRBJ2-1	ATLRDRGFDEQF
NA	NA	TRBV19	TRBJ2-7	ASKAWDTHYEQY
NA	NA	TRBV12-2	TRBJ1-5	ASRLDGSNQPQH